This TCR beta chain comes out of a study of cytomegalovirus exposure and HLA in healthy donors. Study results and limitations: Most TCR sequences proved rare, with some public TCRs found in many donors.

13 Jbeta primers and 60 Vbeta primers were used for the PCR. TCRdb's table, derived via immunoSEQ multiplex PCR, lists solely in-frame clones and lacks some. The repertoire holds about 160,000 clones, with around 80% as singletons. Trimming removed 7 bases at V and 2 bases at J, with 15 bases between. From germline, CDR1 is SNHLY and CDR2 FYNNEI. This CDR3 is built from 14 residues. A note on this clone: Its antigen is as yet unknown.

J is TRBJ2-7 and V is TRBV2; TRBD2 is a possible D gene (5 bases). The source is a woman in her 50s in good health and CMV-seropositive. Material: PBMCs. The CDR3 spells CASMVEDRAYEQYF. The CDR3, as DNA: TGTGCCAGCATGGTGGAGGACCGGGCCTACGAGCAGTACTTC.